This T cell receptor beta chain derives from a study of blood T cell repertoires in COVID-19. Study overall: From the United States, Italy and Spain came samples of acute and convalescent COVID-19.

Sequencing was performed with immunoSEQ multiplex PCR; in TCRdb, only in-frame clones are kept and a portion is missing. The sample includes fewer than 35,000 clones, roughly 89% of them seen just once. The V and J ends lost 3 bases and 4 bases respectively, with 6 bases between them. The germline CDR1 and CDR2 sequences are MDHEN and SYDVKM. This CDR3 comprises 12 residues. This clone was recorded once. The receptor comes from a man in his sixties with active COVID-19. The sequencing input was peripheral blood. The chain employs TRBV28 and TRBJ1-1; no clear D. The DNA of the CDR3 is TGTGCCAGCAGTTTCTGGAGCACTGAAGCTTTCTTT. The encoded protein is CASSFWSTEAFF.